These 6 T cell receptor beta chains were sequenced from one sample in a study of cytomegalovirus exposure and HLA in healthy donors. The PCR contained 60 Vbeta and 13 Jbeta primers. Repertoires were generated with immunoSEQ multiplex PCR, while TCRdb's copy carries only in-frame clones and drops some. The sample lists 200,000 to 250,000 clones, about 70% occurring once. The sample was PBMCs. Source of these receptors: a man aged 40-55 years in good health and CMV-seropositive.

V is TRBV7-9 and J is TRBJ2-1, with 7 bases fitting TRBD1. CDR1 and CDR2 from the germline V gene are SEHNR and FQNEAQ (reference sequence). CDR3 length: 15 residues. V shed 0 bases, J shed 9 bases, and the junction held 8 bases outside the gene matches. The CDR3 sequence is CASSLAVTGDSEQFF. CDR3 nucleotide sequence: TGTGCCAGCAGCTTAGCGGTCACAGGGGATAGTGAGCAGTTCTTC.

This clone was seen only a few times. This chain uses TRBV19 with TRBJ1-6; D possibly corresponds to TRBD1 (5 bases). This CDR3 region has 17 residues. Trimming left V 1 base short and J 4 bases short, with 14 bases between. Looked up from germline, CDR1 is LNHDA and CDR2 is SQIVND (reference sequence). CDR3 sequence (DNA): TGTGCCAGTAGTATAGCCCCCCGGTCAGGGTATAATTCACCCCTCCACTTT. It is translated as CASSIAPRSGYNSPLHF.

The chain links TRBV19 to TRBJ2-5, with 8 bases identical to TRBD1. CDR1 is LNHDA and CDR2 is SQIVND in the germline V gene (reference sequence). Trimming took 1 base from V and 1 from J; bases not matched to a gene: 2. The CDR3 has 15 amino acids. The CDR3 DNA sequence: TGTGCCAGTAGTATAGGGACAGGGCCCCAAGAGACCCAGTACTTC. The encoded protein is CASSIGTGPQETQYF.

The chain joins TRBV9 to TRBJ2-1; 8 positions match TRBD2. The CDR3 is made up of 15 amino acids. The V and J ends lost 0 bases and 4 bases, in that order; junction bases with no gene match: 3. The germline CDR1 and CDR2 sequences are SGDLS and YYNGEE. The CDR3 is CASSVESSGYNEQFF. CDR3 nucleotide sequence: TGTGCCAGCAGCGTAGAGTCTAGCGGGTACAATGAGCAGTTCTTC.

V is TRBV6-5 and J is TRBJ1-4, with D possibly TRBD1 on 5 matching bases. V was pared by 6 bases and J by 6 bases, with 17 bases between. CDR1 and CDR2 (germline): MNHEY, SVGAGI. The CDR3 sequence is 15 residues long. The CDR3, as DNA: TGTGCCAGCAGACCGAATCAGGGAGGGGATGAAAAACTGTTTTTT. Translated: CASRPNQGGDEKLFF.

This clone appeared a few times. The V and J genes are TRBV6-1 and TRBJ1-6; D may be TRBD1 (5 bases). Germline V gives CDR1 MNHNS, CDR2 SASEGT. Trimming removed 10 bases at V and 5 bases at J, with 9 bases between. This CDR3 contains 12 residues. CDR3 bases: TGTGCCACAGGGCCGAATAATTCACCCCTCCACTTT. Protein sequence: CATGPNNSPLHF.